The 12 T cell receptor beta chains given below trace back to one sample, sequenced in a study of blood T cells in healthy people across ages. Together with a sample-barcoded 5' primer, a J-beta primer mix was included in a second PCR lasting about 7 to 12 cycles. TCRdb called the 5' RACE reads again in MiXCR, with one record for every CDR3 protein. The sample lists about 1.4 million distinct CDR3 sequences, 59% seen once, with 6.7% in the top ten. The source material was blood. Source of these receptors: a man aged 18 to 30 in good health.

The rearrangement uses TRBV15 and TRBJ2-4; the match to TRBD1 covers 7 bases. TRBJ2-7 explains the end of the DNA better; the J call may be wrong. Germline V CDR1 and CDR2: LNHNV, YYDKDF (reference sequence). The CDR3 runs 15 residues. The CDR3 nucleotides are TGTGCCACCAGCGGATTTCGGGACAGAGTCCACGAGCAGTACTTC. It specifies CATSGFRDRVHEQYF.

The V call is TRBV5-6, the J call TRBJ1-1, with D perhaps matching TRBD1 (5 bases). Deletions cut 0 bases from V and 7 bases from J, with 13 bases between. CDR1 and CDR2 (germline): SGHDT, YYEEEE. This CDR3 region has 14 residues. The CDR3: CASSLGGGTHEAFF. CDR3 DNA sequence: TGTGCCAGCAGCTTGGGAGGCGGGACTCATGAAGCTTTCTTT.

This clonotype has just a few counts. The rearrangement uses TRBV12-3 or TRBV12-4 and TRBJ2-7; the D is unclear. The ends were cut back, 7 bases at V and 0 bases at J, with 10 bases in the middle. This CDR3 spans 13 amino acids. The CDR3 DNA sequence: TGTGCCAGCAAGTCGGGTCACTCCTACGAGCAGTACTTC. Translated: CASKSGHSYEQYF.

V gene TRBV4-1 combines with J gene TRBJ2-7; 8 positions agree with TRBD1. Per the germline V gene, CDR1 is MGHRA and CDR2 is YSYEKL. The CDR3 runs 14 residues. V lost 7 bases, J lost 3 bases, and 8 bases stayed unmatched. CDR3 bases: TGCGCCAGCAAGCCTGACAGGGGAGTCTACGAGCAGTACTTC. Encoded protein: CASKPDRGVYEQYF.

The chain is built from TRBV2 and TRBJ2-3; weak D call: TRBD2 (5 bases). Germline V gene data show CDR1 as SNHLY and CDR2 as FYNNEI. Trimming pared 6 bases from V and 6 bases from J, leaving 10 bases between. The CDR3 is 12 amino acids. CDR3 sequence: CASRSLDDTQYF. Here the CDR3 DNA reads TGTGCCAGCAGATCACTAGACGATACGCAGTATTTT.

This chain uses TRBV27 with TRBJ2-1; TRBD2 agrees at 10 bases. The CDR3 consists of 17 residues. The trim removed 5 bases at V and 8 bases at J, leaving 15 bases unmatched. Germline CDR1 and CDR2: MNHEY and SMNVEV (reference sequence). CDR3 protein: CASSPPLSGGHWDEQFF. The CDR3 bases are TGTGCCAGCAGTCCCCCCCTTAGCGGGGGGCATTGGGATGAGCAGTTCTTC.

V usage is TRBV7-9 and J usage is TRBJ2-5; tentative D call: TRBD1 (5 bases). The germline CDR1 and CDR2 sequences are SEHNR and FQNEAQ (reference sequence). The CDR3 is made up of 17 amino acids. Trimming cost V 1 base and J 5 bases, with 20 bases left between them. CDR3 amino acids: CASSLVRQSSISETQYF. The CDR3 bases are TGTGCCAGCAGCTTAGTTAGACAGAGTAGTATCTCGGAGACCCAGTACTTC.

The chain joins TRBV10-2 to TRBJ2-7, with no clear D. Germline CDR1 is WSHSY and CDR2 is SAAADI. The CDR3 has 15 amino acids. V lost 0 bases and J 3 bases, leaving 12 bases between the germline ends. CDR3 protein: CASSESLGSFYEQYF. CDR3 in DNA: TGCGCCAGCAGTGAGTCCCTAGGAAGTTTCTACGAGCAGTACTTC.

The rearrangement uses TRBV10-3 and TRBJ2-1; 7 bases are a match to TRBD2. This CDR3 comprises 19 residues. Trimming removed 0 bases from V and 1 base from J; junction bases left unmatched: 12. CDR1 ENHRY and CDR2 SYGVKD come from the germline V gene. CDR3 in amino acids: CAISESHGGSLFSYNEQFF. The DNA for the CDR3 is TGTGCCATCAGTGAGTCCCACGGGGGGTCCCTCTTTTCCTACAATGAGCAGTTCTTC.

V and J are TRBV20-1 and TRBJ2-7, with 10 bases lining up with TRBD1. The J call may be wrong; the DNA end is better matched by TRBJ2-5. Germline V CDR1 and CDR2: DFQATT, SNEGSKA (reference sequence). This CDR3 has 13 residues. The chain's CDR3 is CSARGQGKETQYF. In DNA, the CDR3 is TGCAGTGCTAGGGGACAGGGGAAAGAGACCCAGTACTTC.

The CDR3 loop is CASSPQGVSPLHF. The CDR3 bases are TGTGCCAGCAGCCCTCAGGGCGTGTCACCCCTCCACTTT. V and J are TRBV4-2 and TRBJ1-6; a weak D match, TRBD1 (5 bases). The CDR3 has 13 amino acids. V lost 4 bases and J 10 bases, leaving 11 bases between the germline ends. Germline-derived CDR1 and CDR2 are LGHNA and YNFKEQ.

A note on this clonotype: At one boundary the junction diverges from the germline segment, which might be a read error. This chain connects TRBV4-3 to TRBJ2-7; 7 bases map to TRBD2. This CDR3 comprises 16 residues. Per germline, CDR1 LGHNA and CDR2 YSLEER. The CDR3 loop is CASSQTRQRGTYEQYF. CDR3 DNA sequence: TGCGCCAGCAGCCAAACCAGACAGCGGGGAACCTACGAGCAGTATTTC.